This TCR beta chain was found in a study of T-cell reconstitution after alpha-beta-depleted transplantation in children (dated by TCRdb to the mid-2010s). Looking at the study overall: T-cell immune reconstitution after TCRalphabeta/CD19-depleted allogeneic hematopoietic cell transplantation in children was quantitatively tracked in the study by means of TCR repertoire profiling.

What the research found in general, with its limitations: Over subsequent months, a decline in hyperexpanded clone frequencies was noted, and after one year, T-cell counts and TCRbeta diversity were mostly ascribed to newly produced T cells. In some patients, the high TCRbeta diversity seen at day 60 was put down to recipient T cells and intrathymic progenitors that had survived conditioning. Apparently early alphabetaT-cell count recovery about two months after transplant reportedly relied on only several hundred rapidly expanded clones derived from non-depleted graft cells.

As concerns this clonotype: Its binding antigen is unknown. Base-call qualities are not available, and no considerably larger clone is one nucleotide away.

Library creation used PCR. The sequencing machine was an Illumina HiSeq 2500. TCR library preparation used molecular barcoding, with unique molecular identifiers applied to normalize quantification of the TCRbeta repertoire. The raw public reads went through TCRdb reprocessing: fastp at Q25, MiXCR clone calling, in-frame beta chains kept. Entries are consolidated by CDR3 protein sequence, retaining the most common genes and DNA. The sample profile shows approximately 250,000 distinct CDR3 sequences; roughly a quarter of them were found once. The ten most abundant clones make up about 2.6% of the sample. This specimen's treatment or condition label, per the study, means: allogeneic hematopoietic cell transplantation with graft depleted of TCRalphabeta T cells and CD19 B cells. Transplant recipients were children who received TCRalphabeta/CD19-depleted allogeneic hematopoietic cell grafts. Specimen: PBMCs, collected before TCRalphabeta/CD19-depleted stem cell transplant. The receptor was isolated from a girl between 2 and 10 years old with Fanconi anemia, due to receive a stem cell transplant.

In nucleotides, the sequence is TGCGCCAGCAGCTCCAGCGGGAGAAGTGAGCATGAGCAGTTCTTC. The translation is CASSSSGRSEHEQFF. The V gene is TRBV5-1 and the J gene is TRBJ2-1, with 8 bases matching TRBD2. Including the terminal cysteine and phenylalanine, the CDR3 comprises 15 residues. The entry retains the CDR3 DNA only, 45 bases that are in frame from base 1. From a lookup of the germline V gene, CDR1 and CDR2 are SGHRS and YFSETQ. Clipping removes 3 bases from V and 8 bases from J, with 10 as the unmatched junction base count.